This TCR beta chain was captured in a study of T cell responses to AZD1222 COVID-19 vaccine. Study overall: Whether given at about 4 or about 12 weeks, second doses were pooled.

Remarks on this clone: Its antigen is undetermined.

Regarding the study as a whole: Baseline seropositives among AZD1222 recipients totaled only 5 to 7. Vaccine-related CD4 TCRs covered spike, predominating at 160-218 and 743-854.

Clones were sequenced by immunoSEQ multiplex PCR, and TCRdb holds only the in-frame ones, with some missing. The table shows 100,000 or so clones, with roughly 89% occurring only once. This specimen was peripheral blood, taken on day 0 of AZD1222 vaccination. The receptor was derived from an adult in good health.

This CDR3 is CASSGVWADTQYF. CDR3 DNA: TGTGCCAGCAGTGGGGTATGGGCAGATACGCAGTATTTT. V usage is TRBV7-2 and J usage is TRBJ2-3; D is undetermined. Looked up from germline, CDR1 is SGHTA and CDR2 is FQGNSA. The CDR3 contains 13 residues. V was trimmed by 6 bases and J by 4 bases, leaving 11 bases between them.